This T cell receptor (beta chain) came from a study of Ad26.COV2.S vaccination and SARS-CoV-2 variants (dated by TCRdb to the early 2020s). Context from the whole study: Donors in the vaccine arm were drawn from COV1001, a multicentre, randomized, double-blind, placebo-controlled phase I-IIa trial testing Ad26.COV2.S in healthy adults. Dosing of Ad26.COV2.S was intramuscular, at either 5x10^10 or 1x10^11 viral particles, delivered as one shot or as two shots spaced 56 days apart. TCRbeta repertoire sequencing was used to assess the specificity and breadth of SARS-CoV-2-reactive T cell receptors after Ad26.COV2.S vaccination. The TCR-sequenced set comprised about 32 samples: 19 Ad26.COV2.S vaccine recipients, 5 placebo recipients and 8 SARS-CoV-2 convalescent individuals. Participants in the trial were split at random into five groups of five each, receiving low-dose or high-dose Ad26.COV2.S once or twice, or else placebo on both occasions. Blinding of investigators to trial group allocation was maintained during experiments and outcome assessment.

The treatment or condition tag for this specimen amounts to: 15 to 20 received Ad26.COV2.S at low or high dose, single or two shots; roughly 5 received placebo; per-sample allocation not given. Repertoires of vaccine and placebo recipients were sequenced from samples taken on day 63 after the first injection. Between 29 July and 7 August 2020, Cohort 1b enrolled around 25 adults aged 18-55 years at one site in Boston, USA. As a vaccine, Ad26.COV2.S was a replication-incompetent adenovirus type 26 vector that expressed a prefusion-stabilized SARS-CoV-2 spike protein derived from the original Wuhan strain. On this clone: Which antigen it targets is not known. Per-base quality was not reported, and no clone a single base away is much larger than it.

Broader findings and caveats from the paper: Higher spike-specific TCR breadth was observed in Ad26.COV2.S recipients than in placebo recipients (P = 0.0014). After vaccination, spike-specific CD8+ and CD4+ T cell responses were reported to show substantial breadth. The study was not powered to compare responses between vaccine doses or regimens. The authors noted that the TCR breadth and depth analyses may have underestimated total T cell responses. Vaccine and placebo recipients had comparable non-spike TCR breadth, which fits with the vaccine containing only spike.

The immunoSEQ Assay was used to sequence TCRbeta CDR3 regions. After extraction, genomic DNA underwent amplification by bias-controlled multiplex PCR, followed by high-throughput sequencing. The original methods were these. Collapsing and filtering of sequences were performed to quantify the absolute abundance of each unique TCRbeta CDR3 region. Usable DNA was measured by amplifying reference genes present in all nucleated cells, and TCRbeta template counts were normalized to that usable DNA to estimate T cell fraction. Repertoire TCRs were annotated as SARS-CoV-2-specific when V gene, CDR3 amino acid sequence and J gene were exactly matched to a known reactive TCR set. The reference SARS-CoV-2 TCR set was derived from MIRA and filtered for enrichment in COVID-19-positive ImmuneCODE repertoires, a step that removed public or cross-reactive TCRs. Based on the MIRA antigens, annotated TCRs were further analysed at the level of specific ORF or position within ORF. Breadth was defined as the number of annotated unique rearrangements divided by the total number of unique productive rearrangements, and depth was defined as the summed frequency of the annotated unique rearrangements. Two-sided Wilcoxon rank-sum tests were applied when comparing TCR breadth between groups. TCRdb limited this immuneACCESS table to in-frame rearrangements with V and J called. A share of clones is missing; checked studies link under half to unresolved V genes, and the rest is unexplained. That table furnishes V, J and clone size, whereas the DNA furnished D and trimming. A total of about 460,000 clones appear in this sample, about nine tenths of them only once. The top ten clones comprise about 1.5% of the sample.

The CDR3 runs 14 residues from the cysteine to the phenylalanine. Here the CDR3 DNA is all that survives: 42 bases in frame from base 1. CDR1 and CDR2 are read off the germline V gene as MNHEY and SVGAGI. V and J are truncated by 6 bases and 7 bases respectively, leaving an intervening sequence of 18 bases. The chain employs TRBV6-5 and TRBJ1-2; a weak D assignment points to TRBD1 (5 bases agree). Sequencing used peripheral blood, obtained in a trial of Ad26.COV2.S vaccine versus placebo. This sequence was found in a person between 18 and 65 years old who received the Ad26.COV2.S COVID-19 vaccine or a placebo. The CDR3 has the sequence CASRPGTGWGGYTF. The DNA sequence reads TGTGCCAGCAGACCAGGGACGGGCTGGGGTGGCTACACCTTC.